One and the same sample provided the 15 T cell receptor beta chains below, sequenced in a study of blood T cell repertoires in COVID-19. Generated by immunoSEQ multiplex PCR, the TCRdb table keeps only in-frame clones and is missing some. The profile shows over 200,000 clones, about 85% of them singletons. What was sequenced was PBMCs or T cells enriched from blood (not recorded which). Source of these receptors: a middle-aged man who had recovered from COVID-19.

The genes are TRBV6-5 and TRBJ2-3, with a tentative D call TRBD1 (5 bases). The V end was cut by 4 bases, the J end by 3 bases, with 14 bases between. CDR1 and CDR2 from the germline V gene are MNHEY and SVGAGI. The CDR3 has 15 residues. The CDR3: CASSLVQGITDTQYF. Here the CDR3 DNA reads TGTGCCAGCAGTTTAGTTCAGGGTATAACAGATACGCAGTATTTT.

This chain joins TRBV5-1 and TRBJ1-5; tentative D call: TRBD1 (6 bases). Germline V gene lookup returns CDR1 SGHRS and CDR2 YFSETQ. Trimming pared 4 bases from V and 3 bases from J, leaving 8 bases between. The CDR3 contains 13 residues. CDR3 coding DNA: TGCGCCAGCAGCAGGGACATCAATCAGCCCCAGCATTTT. Translated, it gives CASSRDINQPQHF.

CDR3 amino acids: CASSLGSGRGETQYF. The CDR3 DNA sequence: TGTGCCAGCAGCTTAGGGAGCGGGAGGGGGGAGACCCAGTACTTC. This chain uses TRBV11-2 with TRBJ2-5; 10 positions match TRBD2. Per germline, CDR1 SGHAT and CDR2 FQNNGV. The V and J ends lost 1 base and 5 bases, in that order; junction bases with no gene match: 4. This CDR3 is built from 15 residues.

Only a few counts were recorded for this clone. The CDR3 DNA reads as TGCGCCAGCAGCTTGGACGACAACTCTGGAAACACCATATATTTT. It yields the protein CASSLDDNSGNTIYF. The chain joins TRBV5-1 to TRBJ1-3, with no clear D. This CDR3 has 15 residues. Germline V CDR1 and CDR2: SGHRS, YFSETQ. V lost 0 bases to trimming and J lost 0 bases, with 7 bases between them.

The rearrangement uses TRBV4-1 and TRBJ1-4; 11 nucleotides agree with TRBD1. J gave up 0 bases and V 4 bases, and 1 base lay outside the gene matches. The CDR3 is 16 amino acids. Germline V gene data show CDR1 as MGHRA and CDR2 as YSYEKL. This CDR3 is CASSLGQGATNEKLFF. CDR3 DNA: TGCGCCAGCAGCCTGGGACAGGGGGCAACTAATGAAAAACTGTTTTTT.

This clone was picked up one time. The chain joins TRBV3-1 (or the pseudogene TRBV3-2) to TRBJ1-2, with 7 bases matching TRBD1. This CDR3 is built from 14 residues. Trimming removed 4 bases from V and 3 bases from J; junction bases left unmatched: 5. CDR1 and CDR2 (germline): LGHDT, YNNKEL (reference sequence). CDR3 in DNA: TGTGCCAGCAGCCGGCAGGGGGTCGACTATGGCTACACCTTC. This sequence encodes CASSRQGVDYGYTF.

A few counts support this clone. The CDR3 is CAWSPSPGGTEAFF. The CDR3 region has the DNA TGTGCCTGGAGTCCCAGTCCAGGGGGCACTGAAGCTTTCTTT. The chain joins TRBV30 to TRBJ1-1, with 7 bases that match TRBD1. The V gene's germline CDR1 is GTSNPN and CDR2 SVGIG (reference sequence). This CDR3 has 14 residues. With V trimmed by 2 bases and J by 4 bases, 7 bases remained unmatched.

This clone was detected once. The chain uses TRBV27 and TRBJ2-3; a possible D gene is TRBD2 (6 bases). Germline loops: CDR1 MNHEY, CDR2 SMNVEV (reference sequence). The CDR3 length is 15 residues. Trimming pared 7 bases from V and 0 bases from J, leaving 14 bases between. CDR3 in amino acids: CASKQWGLSTDTQYF. The CDR3 DNA is TGTGCCAGCAAACAATGGGGACTCAGCACAGATACGCAGTATTTT.

The chain employs TRBV4-1 and TRBJ2-7, with D tentatively TRBD2 (6 bases). The CDR3 length is 15 residues. Trimming took 0 bases from V and 3 from J, leaving 12 bases between them. The V gene's germline CDR1 is MGHRA and CDR2 YSYEKL. The CDR3 DNA reads TGCGCCAGCAGCCAAGAAGACGGGAGACTCTACGAGCAGTACTTC. The encoded protein is CASSQEDGRLYEQYF.

The chain combines TRBV11-2 with TRBJ2-1; no definite D call. The CDR3 length is 13 residues. The V gene's germline CDR1 is SGHAT and CDR2 FQNNGV. Trimming removed 3 bases from V and 14 bases from J, with 17 bases in between. This CDR3 is CASSFTGKPSEFF. In DNA form, the CDR3 reads TGTGCCAGCAGCTTTACGGGTAAGCCGTCAGAGTTCTTC.

The gene calls are TRBV7-3 and TRBJ2-3; 8 bases are shared with TRBD2. J gave up 0 bases and V 5 bases, and 4 bases lay outside the gene matches. CDR1 and CDR2 from the germline V gene are SGHTA and FQGTGA. CDR3 length: 15 amino acids. DNA of the CDR3: TGTGCCAGCAGCCCCTCTAGCGGGAGCACAGATACGCAGTATTTT. Protein: CASSPSSGSTDTQYF. The whole variable domain, filled in from reference TRBV7-3 and TRBJ2-3, reads GAGVSQTPSNKVTEKGKYVELRCDPISGHTALYWYRQSLGQGPEFLIYFQGTGAADDSGLPNDRFFAVRPEGSVSTLKIQRTERGDSAVYLCASSPSSGSTDTQYFGPGTRLTVL.

The genes are TRBV30 and TRBJ2-7, with 11 bases aligning to TRBD2. J was trimmed by 5 bases and V by 4 bases; bases with no gene match: 4. This CDR3 has 13 amino acids. Germline assignment: CDR1 GTSNPN and CDR2 SVGIG (reference sequence). CDR3 region: CAWMLAGGNEQYF. The CDR3 nucleotides are TGTGCCTGGATGCTAGCGGGAGGTAACGAGCAGTACTTC.

This chain connects TRBV11-3 to TRBJ2-7; TRBD1 matches at 8 bases. The germline V gene encodes CDR1 SGHNT and CDR2 YENEEA. The CDR3 runs 16 residues. The V gene end was trimmed by 4 bases and the J gene end by 2 bases; junction bases not matched to a gene: 10. The CDR3 bases are TGTGCCAGCAGCTCTACACGGACAGGGCCCCCCTACGAGCAGTACTTC. Its protein is CASSSTRTGPPYEQYF.

The chain employs TRBV7-2 and TRBJ2-5, with 11 bases fitting TRBD2. Germline-derived CDR1 and CDR2 are SGHTA and FQGNSA. Trimming at V came to 1 base and at J to 5 bases, leaving 9 bases not matched to a gene. This CDR3 spans 17 amino acids. The CDR3 loop is CASSLGLTSGATETQYF. The CDR3 bases are TGTGCCAGCAGCTTAGGTTTGACTAGCGGGGCCACGGAGACCCAGTACTTC.

The chain has TRBV3-1 (or the pseudogene TRBV3-2) and TRBJ2-1; 10 bases fit TRBD2. V lost 4 bases to trimming and J lost 7 bases; unmatched junction nucleotides: 7. Germline V lookup: CDR1 LGHDT, CDR2 YNNKEL (reference sequence). This CDR3 has 15 amino acids. CDR3 amino acids: CASSPQAGGKNEQFF. DNA of the CDR3: TGTGCCAGCAGCCCCCAAGCGGGAGGGAAAAATGAGCAGTTCTTC.